Each of the 15 T cell receptor beta chains below was sequenced from the same sample in a study of cytomegalovirus exposure and HLA in healthy donors. The PCR used 60 Vbeta and 13 Jbeta primers. Some clones are missing from TCRdb's copy, which holds only in-frame ones; the method was immunoSEQ multiplex PCR. The sample shows 75,000 to 100,000 clones, around 77% of them seen only once. Material for sequencing was PBMCs. The receptor source for this set is a man younger than 40 in good health and CMV-seronegative.

The chain links TRBV14 to TRBJ2-6, with D possibly matching TRBD1 (6 bases). Trimming removed 1 base at V and 1 base at J, with 14 bases between. The CDR3 is 18 amino acids. CDR1 is SGHDN, CDR2 FVKESK, per germline. The CDR3 loop is CASSQAARGISGANVLTF. Here the CDR3 DNA reads TGTGCCAGCAGCCAAGCTGCCAGGGGAATATCTGGGGCCAACGTCCTGACTTTC.

The rearrangement joins TRBV5-1 to TRBJ2-5; D might be TRBD1 (6 bases). Germline V gives CDR1 SGHRS, CDR2 YFSETQ. V was trimmed by 5 bases and J by 3 bases, leaving 11 bases between them. CDR3 size: 13 residues. CDR3 residues: CASSLSGEETQYF. In DNA, the CDR3 is TGCGCCAGCAGTCTTTCAGGGGAAGAGACCCAGTACTTC.

The V gene is TRBV15, the J gene TRBJ1-5; D is undetermined. CDR1 and CDR2 (germline): LNHNV, YYDKDF (reference sequence). This CDR3 has 16 amino acids. V was shortened by 2 bases and J by 2 bases, with 13 bases between the two germline ends. The CDR3 DNA reads as TGTGCCACCAGCAGAAGTGGAGGCCAGGGCAATCAGCCCCAGCATTTT. Its translation is CATSRSGGQGNQPQHF.

The V and J genes are TRBV12-5 and TRBJ2-3, with 13 nucleotides matching TRBD2. Losses at the gene ends were 6 bases for V and 2 bases for J; bases not matched to a gene: 5. The V gene's germline CDR1 is LGHNT and CDR2 FRNRAP. The CDR3 consists of 16 residues. CDR3 DNA: TGTGCTAGTGGCCCAGGGACTAGCGGGAACACAGATACGCAGTATTTT. Translated: CASGPGTSGNTDTQYF. The variable domain in full, with the rest retrieved from reference TRBV12-5 and TRBJ2-3, is DARVTQTPRHKVTEMGQEVTMRCQPILGHNTVFWYRQTMMQGLELLAYFRNRAPLDDSGMPKDRFSAEMPDATLATLKIQPSEPRDSAVYFCASGPGTSGNTDTQYFGPGTRLTVL.

J is TRBJ1-1 and V is TRBV25-1, with 8 bases matching TRBD1. V was pared by 0 bases and J by 7 bases, with 4 bases of the junction left unmatched. Germline loops: CDR1 MGHDK, CDR2 SYGVNS. The CDR3 loop spans 14 amino acids. The CDR3 reads CASSEYSGTGEAFF. For the CDR3, the DNA is TGTGCCAGCAGTGAATATTCCGGGACAGGTGAAGCTTTCTTT.

The chain recombines TRBV7-9 with TRBJ2-6; no clear D gene. This CDR3 spans 17 amino acids. Trimming took 5 bases from V and 0 from J, leaving 14 bases between them. Germline CDR1 and CDR2: SEHNR and FQNEAQ (reference sequence). The CDR3 loop is CASSATRLSSGANVLTF. The CDR3 region has the DNA TGTGCCAGCAGCGCCACCCGACTTAGCTCTGGGGCCAACGTCCTGACTTTC.

The CDR3 DNA follows: TGCGCCAGCAGTCCCGTTGGAGGGGCTGAAGCTTTCTTT. Protein sequence: CASSPVGGAEAFF. The rearrangement uses TRBV5-1 and TRBJ1-1, with D tentatively TRBD1 (5 bases). Per the germline V gene, CDR1 is SGHRS and CDR2 is YFSETQ. Deletions cut 5 bases from V and 6 bases from J, with 14 bases between. This CDR3 has 13 residues.

V usage is TRBV30 and J usage is TRBJ1-4; D unresolved. CDR1 is GTSNPN and CDR2 is SVGIG in the germline V gene (reference sequence). This CDR3 contains 13 residues. Trimming took 0 bases from V and 7 from J, leaving 9 bases between them. The CDR3 loop is CAWSVRGSEKLFF. DNA of the CDR3: TGTGCCTGGAGTGTACGGGGAAGTGAAAAACTGTTTTTT.

The sample holds a few counts of this clone. The chain carries TRBV7-8 and TRBJ2-1; tentative D call: TRBD2 (6 bases). There are 16 residues in the CDR3. V was shortened by 7 bases and J by 0 bases, with 16 bases between the two germline ends. Per germline, CDR1 SGHVS and CDR2 FQNEAQ. The CDR3 reads CASTTNGGSSYNEQFF. CDR3 nucleotides: TGTGCCAGCACCACAAACGGGGGAAGCTCCTACAATGAGCAGTTCTTC.

The chain employs TRBV27 and TRBJ1-1, with a possible D match to TRBD1 (5 bases). There are 13 residues in the CDR3. Germline V lookup: CDR1 MNHEY, CDR2 SMNVEV (reference sequence). Trimming pared 2 bases from V and 5 bases from J, leaving 9 bases between. CDR3 in DNA: TGTGCCAGCAGTTTAAACGGGGGGACTGAAGCTTTCTTT. Translation gives CASSLNGGTEAFF.

The V gene is TRBV5-4, the J gene TRBJ1-5; TRBD1 aligns across 9 bases. V lost 3 bases, J lost 5 bases, and 9 bases stayed unmatched. The CDR3 consists of 16 residues. Germline V lookup: CDR1 SGHNT, CDR2 YYREEE (reference sequence). CDR3 DNA sequence: TGTGCCAGCAGCTATACACAGGGGGCAGTAGATCAGCCCCAGCATTTT. This translates into CASSYTQGAVDQPQHF.

The rearrangement uses TRBV18 and TRBJ1-1; a weak D match, TRBD1 (5 bases). V was pared by 3 bases and J by 4 bases, with 18 bases between. Germline lookup yields CDR1 KGHSH and CDR2 LQKENI. The CDR3 has 16 residues. CDR3 in DNA: TGTGCCAGCTCACCCGTCGGGCAGGGCCGGAGCACTGAAGCTTTCTTT. Translation: CASSPVGQGRSTEAFF. The variable domain in full, completed from reference TRBV18 and TRBJ1-1, reads NAGVMQNPRHLVRRRGQEARLRCSPMKGHSHVYWYRQLPEEGLKFMVYLQKENIIDESGMPKERFSAEFPKEGPSILRIQQVVRGDSAAYFCASSPVGQGRSTEAFFGQGTRLTVV.

J is TRBJ1-6 and V is TRBV6-5; TRBD1 might be the D (6 bases). Per the germline V gene, CDR1 is MNHEY and CDR2 is SVGAGI. V dropped 6 bases and J dropped 5 bases, with 14 bases sitting between them. The CDR3 is made up of 15 amino acids. The DNA of the CDR3 is TGTGCCAGCAGGCAGGGGCTTCGGAATAATTCACCCCTCCACTTT. The encoded protein is CASRQGLRNNSPLHF.

The chain carries TRBV5-1 and TRBJ2-6; D remains ambiguous. Germline lookup yields CDR1 SGHRS and CDR2 YFSETQ. This CDR3 spans 18 amino acids. With 0 bases removed from V and 2 bases from J, the gap between germline ends came to 15 bases. CDR3 DNA sequence: TGCGCCAGCAGCTTGGACTTACTGTATGAGGCTGGGGCCAACGTCCTGACTTTC. Amino acids: CASSLDLLYEAGANVLTF.

The chain employs TRBV30 and TRBJ1-4, with 9 bases that match TRBD1. The junction had 5 bases not matched to a gene; V was cut back by 2 bases and J by 7 bases. The CDR3 is made up of 14 amino acids. The germline V gene has CDR1 GTSNPN and CDR2 SVGIG (reference sequence). DNA of the CDR3: TGTGCCTGGAGTACAGGGGGCGGGGGTGAAAAACTGTTTTTT. It specifies CAWSTGGGGEKLFF.